The next 30 T cell receptor beta chains were all read from a single sample in a study of T cells in Graves' hyperthyroidism and ophthalmopathy. What was amplified from RNA transcripts were TCR beta CDR3 regions. A first-round RT-PCR of the TCR CDR3 used the HTBI primer set. One entry per CDR3 protein, called by TCRdb with MiXCR from the multiplex PCR reads. The repertoire holds 200,000 to 250,000 distinct CDR3 sequences, with roughly 17% as singletons. Specimen: blood. The receptor source for this set is a woman aged 45-65 years with Graves' hyperthyroidism.

There are many counts of this clonotype. The rearrangement links TRBV11-2 to TRBJ2-7, with 7 positions matching TRBD2. CDR1 SGHAT and CDR2 FQNNGV come from the germline V gene. Germline trimming cut 5 bases from V and 5 bases from J; bases unmatched to any gene: 18. The CDR3 contains 17 residues. The CDR3 nucleotides read TGTGCCAGCAGCCTATTTGGGCCAGCGGGAAGAAGGGACGAGCAGTACTTC. Translating it yields CASSLFGPAGRRDEQYF.

As regards this clonotype: Since a much larger clone is just one base distant, this may be a read error. The chain links TRBV7-9 to TRBJ2-5; TRBD1 or TRBD2 may be the D gene (6 bases each). Looked up from germline, CDR1 is SEHNR and CDR2 is FQNEAQ (reference sequence). V dropped 5 bases and J dropped 9 bases, with 19 bases sitting between them. CDR3 length equals 14 residues. The CDR3 bases are TGTGCCAGCAGCCTCGGAGGGGGAAGGGAGTCCCAGTACTTC. This gives the protein CASSLGGGRESQYF.

This clonotype was observed at least ten times. The chain carries TRBV18 and TRBJ2-1, with 11 bases lining up with TRBD2. The V gene's germline CDR1 is KGHSH and CDR2 LQKENI. The CDR3 covers 17 residues. V lost 0 bases to trimming and J lost 2 bases; unmatched junction nucleotides: 3. The CDR3, as DNA: TGTGCCAGCTCACCACCTCTAGCGGGAGGTGCCTACAATGAGCAGTTCTTC. It codes for CASSPPLAGGAYNEQFF.

Only a few counts were recorded for this clonotype. V gene TRBV9 combines with J gene TRBJ2-2; TRBD1 or TRBD2 may be the D gene (5 bases each). Trimming removed 5 bases from V and 6 bases from J, with 14 bases in between. The CDR3 runs 14 residues. Germline lookup yields CDR1 SGDLS and CDR2 YYNGEE. The CDR3 is CASRGAMEAGELFF. The CDR3 bases are TGTGCCAGCAGAGGGGCGATGGAGGCCGGGGAGCTGTTTTTT.

In this sample, this clonotype turned up many times. The chain employs TRBV7-9 and TRBJ1-5, with a possible D match to TRBD1 (5 bases). The length of the CDR3 is 15 residues. Germline values: CDR1 SEHNR, CDR2 FQNEAQ (reference sequence). With 5 bases removed from V and 6 bases from J, the gap between germline ends came to 17 bases. The CDR3 here is CASSLTGGLGQPQHF. The CDR3, as DNA: TGTGCCAGCAGCCTCACAGGAGGGTTGGGTCAGCCCCAGCATTTT.

This clonotype was picked up a small number of times. The chain employs TRBV24-1 and TRBJ2-1; TRBD2 matches at 15 bases. V lost 4 bases to trimming and J lost 0 bases; unmatched junction nucleotides: 3. Germline V gene sequence: CDR1 KGHDR, CDR2 SFDVKD. CDR3 length: 18 amino acids. CDR3 nucleotide sequence: TGTGCCACCAGTGACCCGGGACTAGCGGGAGGCTCCTACAATGAGCAGTTCTTC. Amino acid sequence: CATSDPGLAGGSYNEQFF.

The rearrangement joins TRBV28 to TRBJ1-1; D call uncertain. CDR1 and CDR2 from the germline V gene are MDHEN and SYDVKM. The CDR3 spans 15 residues. Trimming left V 5 bases short and J 1 base short, with 14 bases between. CDR3 nucleotides: TGTGCCAGCAGTCCGCTTGGACGGACGAACACTGAAGCTTTCTTT. It is translated as CASSPLGRTNTEAFF.

This clonotype was picked up many times. The chain carries TRBV10-1 and TRBJ2-2, with D possibly TRBD1 on 5 matching bases. This CDR3 contains 16 residues. The germline CDR1 and CDR2 sequences are WNHNN and SYGVQD (reference sequence). Deletions cut 3 bases from V and 0 bases from J, with 11 bases between. This CDR3 is CASSDPRTTNTGELFF. CDR3 coding DNA: TGCGCCAGCAGTGACCCTAGGACAACGAACACCGGGGAGCTGTTTTTT.

This clonotype was seen at least ten times. The chain joins TRBV11-2 to TRBJ2-4; 11 positions match TRBD2. This CDR3 contains 16 residues. Trimming took 4 bases from V and 8 from J; bases not matched to a gene: 10. Germline CDR1 is SGHAT and CDR2 is FQNNGV. CDR3 bases: TGTGCCAGCAGCTCTGTAGCGGGAGGGATGGGAGACATTCAGTACTTC. Its translation is CASSSVAGGMGDIQYF.

In the case of this clonotype: The germline gene is not matched at one end of the junction; a read error may be the cause. The chain links TRBV9 to TRBJ1-2, with TRBD1 matching 8 bases. The CDR3 loop spans 13 amino acids. Germline V CDR1 and CDR2: SGDLS, YYNGEE. The CDR3 DNA reads TGTGCCGGCAGTGCGTGGACAGGGCCTGGCTACACCTTC. This sequence encodes CAGSAWTGPGYTF.

This clonotype was recorded many times. This rearrangement joins TRBV16 to TRBJ2-5; no definite D call. This CDR3 is built from 12 residues. Trimming stripped 5 bases from V and 4 bases from J, with 8 bases between. Germline V gene sequence: CDR1 KGHSY, CDR2 FQNENV. CDR3 sequence reads: CASSIRAETQYF. CDR3 in DNA: TGTGCCAGCAGCATCCGGGCAGAGACCCAGTACTTC.

There are a few counts of this clonotype. V and J are TRBV5-1 and TRBJ1-4, with TRBD1 matching 10 bases. The CDR3 loop spans 14 amino acids. V lost 3 bases to trimming and J lost 6 bases; unmatched junction nucleotides: 2. Looked up from germline, CDR1 is SGHRS and CDR2 is YFSETQ. The CDR3 sequence is CASSSGTGDEKLFF. CDR3 in DNA: TGCGCCAGCAGCTCCGGGACAGGGGATGAAAAACTGTTTTTT. The full variable domain, its missing parts supplied by reference TRBV5-1 and TRBJ1-4, is KAGVTQTPRYLIKTRGQQVTLSCSPISGHRSVSWYQQTPGQGLQFLFEYFSETQRNKGNFPGRFSGRQFSNSRSEMNVSTLELGDSALYLCASSSGTGDEKLFFGSGTQLSVL.

Many counts were recorded for this clonotype. The rearrangement links TRBV7-9 to TRBJ2-7, with D possibly being TRBD2 (6 bases). The germline V gene has CDR1 SEHNR and CDR2 FQNEAQ (reference sequence). With 5 bases removed from V and 4 bases from J, the gap between germline ends came to 9 bases. The CDR3 loop spans 12 amino acids. CDR3 nucleotides: TGTGCCAGCAGCGGCCGGGGGTACGAGCAGTACTTC. This codes for CASSGRGYEQYF.

This clonotype was detected ten times or more. The chain has TRBV3-1 and TRBJ2-1; a possible D gene is TRBD2 (6 bases). Germline CDR1 is LGHDT and CDR2 is YNNKEL (reference sequence). Deletions cut 8 bases from V and 0 bases from J, with 14 bases between. This CDR3 is built from 15 residues. CDR3 amino acids: CASGGTRSSYNEQFF. The CDR3 coding sequence is TGTGCCAGCGGCGGGACTCGCAGCTCCTACAATGAGCAGTTCTTC.

The rearrangement links TRBV11-2 to TRBJ2-3; 8 bases are a match to TRBD1. V lost 1 base to trimming and J lost 4 bases; unmatched junction nucleotides: 4. This CDR3 region has 15 residues. The germline V gene has CDR1 SGHAT and CDR2 FQNNGV. CDR3 loop: CASSLVGQGSDTQYF. The CDR3 coding sequence is TGTGCCAGCAGCTTAGTCGGACAGGGATCAGATACGCAGTATTTT. The full variable domain, its missing parts supplied by reference TRBV11-2 and TRBJ2-3, is EAGVAQSPRYKIIEKRQSVAFWCNPISGHATLYWYQQILGQGPKLLIQFQNNGVVDDSQLPKDRFSAERLKGVDSTLKIQPAKLEDSAVYLCASSLVGQGSDTQYFGPGTRLTVL.

This clonotype was seen repeatedly, ten times or more. V and J are TRBV7-9 and TRBJ2-7; TRBD1 aligns across 12 bases. Germline assignment: CDR1 SEHNR and CDR2 FQNEAQ (reference sequence). The CDR3 totals 15 residues. V trimming: 5 bases; J trimming: 6 bases; junction bases outside the gene matches: 8. CDR3 protein: CASSPSRDRGLEQYF. The CDR3 DNA follows: TGTGCCAGCAGCCCCTCCCGGGACAGGGGGCTCGAGCAGTACTTC.

The chain is built from TRBV7-2 and TRBJ2-3; TRBD2 matches at 12 bases. Trimming at V came to 5 bases and at J to 3 bases, leaving 15 bases not matched to a gene. The germline CDR1 and CDR2 sequences are SGHTA and FQGNSA. The CDR3 length is 19 residues. CDR3: CASSKKGASGRAGTDTQYF. In DNA, the CDR3 is TGTGCCAGCAGCAAAAAGGGGGCTAGCGGGAGGGCGGGTACAGATACGCAGTATTTT.

This clonotype was seen many times. The chain carries TRBV12-3 or TRBV12-4 and TRBJ2-7, with TRBD2 matching over 7 bases. The J segment lost 2 bases and the V segment lost 7 bases, leaving 8 bases of the junction unmatched. The CDR3 is 14 residues long. The chain's CDR3 is CASTPRSGTYEQYF. The CDR3 DNA is TGTGCCAGCACCCCCCGGAGCGGGACCTACGAGCAGTACTTC.

This clonotype came up many times. The J gene is TRBJ1-1, the V gene TRBV5-1; 7 positions match TRBD1. This CDR3 has 19 amino acids. From germline, CDR1 is SGHRS and CDR2 YFSETQ. The V segment lost 4 bases and the J segment 5 bases; nucleotides outside the gene matches: 23. The CDR3 DNA reads TGCGCCAGCAGCAAAGGGACAGTATCGACATCTGATCGAACAACTGAAGCTTTCTTT. It encodes CASSKGTVSTSDRTTEAFF. Looking up the rest from reference TRBV5-1 and TRBJ1-1 gives the full variable domain: KAGVTQTPRYLIKTRGQQVTLSCSPISGHRSVSWYQQTPGQGLQFLFEYFSETQRNKGNFPGRFSGRQFSNSRSEMNVSTLELGDSALYLCASSKGTVSTSDRTTEAFFGQGTRLTVV.

This clonotype came up a few times. The V gene is TRBV28, the J gene TRBJ1-5, with a weak D call TRBD1 (6 bases). Germline CDR1 is MDHEN and CDR2 is SYDVKM. The V and J ends lost 4 bases and 4 bases respectively, with 11 bases between them. The CDR3 length is 14 residues. CDR3 sequence reads: CASSWGGRNQPQHF. For the CDR3, the DNA is TGTGCCAGCAGTTGGGGGGGCCGAAATCAGCCCCAGCATTTT. Combining the CDR3 with reference TRBV28 and TRBJ1-5 gives the whole variable domain DVKVTQSSRYLVKRTGEKVFLECVQDMDHENMFWYRQDPGLGLRLIYFSYDVKMKEKGDIPEGYSVSREKKERFSLILESASTNQTSMYLCASSWGGRNQPQHFGDGTRLSIL.

The V and J genes are TRBV12-3 or TRBV12-4 and TRBJ1-4; the D is unclear. V was cut by 3 bases and J by 5 bases, with 13 bases left in between. The CDR3 sequence is 15 residues long. CDR3 protein: CASSFKWGRNEKLFF. The CDR3 bases are TGTGCCAGCAGTTTTAAATGGGGAAGGAATGAAAAACTGTTTTTT.

This clonotype was observed at least ten times. The chain joins TRBV6-1 to TRBJ2-7, with 13 bases matching TRBD2. The germline V gene has CDR1 MNHNS and CDR2 SASEGT. V shed 5 bases and J 4 bases; nucleotides not matched to a gene: 11. The CDR3 is 17 residues long. CDR3 residues: CASSYSGTSGIPYEQYF. The CDR3 coding sequence is TGTGCCAGCAGTTATTCCGGGACTAGCGGGATCCCATACGAGCAGTACTTC.

This clonotype was recorded only once. The chain combines TRBV10-3 with TRBJ2-1; perhaps TRBD2 as D (5 bases). There are 16 residues in the CDR3. Trimming took off 7 bases at V and 0 bases at J, with 16 bases between the two ends. Germline V CDR1 and CDR2: ENHRY, SYGVKD. In nucleotides, the CDR3 is TGTGCCATCAACACTCACCAGCGGAGCTCCTACAATGAGCAGTTCTTC. This gives the protein CAINTHQRSSYNEQFF.

Notes on this clonotype: Because the CDR3 is missing its conserved closing phenylalanine or tryptophan, this is likely a read error. The chain joins TRBV27 to TRBJ1-5; TRBD1 might be the D (5 bases). From germline, CDR1 is MNHEY and CDR2 SMNVEV (reference sequence). V gave up 10 bases and J gave up 1 base, with 14 bases separating them. The CDR3 loop spans 14 amino acids. CDR3 residues: CATRQGGSNQPQHS. Here the CDR3 DNA reads TGTGCCACGCGTCAGGGTGGGAGCAATCAGCCCCAGCATTCT.

With regard to this clonotype: One end of the junction is discordant with germline, which a read error may explain. The chain employs TRBV28 and TRBJ2-5; the D is unclear. The CDR3 loop spans 11 amino acids. The V gene's germline CDR1 is MDHEN and CDR2 SYDVKM. In DNA, the CDR3 is TGTGCCAGCACTGACCAAGAGATCCAGTACTTC. Translation: CASTDQEIQYF.

This clonotype was observed a handful of times. The J gene is TRBJ1-1, the V gene TRBV20-1; no definite D call. The germline gives CDR1 DFQATT, CDR2 SNEGSKA (reference sequence). Between the trimmed V and J ends, which lost 7 bases and 1 base, there was a span of 7 bases. The CDR3 sequence is 11 residues long. The CDR3 loop reads CSGTRNTEAFF. Written as DNA, the CDR3 is TGCAGTGGTACCCGGAACACTGAAGCTTTCTTT.

This clonotype was picked up many times. The V and J genes are TRBV28 and TRBJ1-1, with D uncertain. Trimming left V 5 bases short and J 2 bases short, with 12 bases between. The length of the CDR3 is 14 residues. Germline CDR1 and CDR2: MDHEN and SYDVKM. CDR3 DNA: TGTGCCAGCAGTGCCCTCAGAGCAAACACTGAAGCTTTCTTT. This sequence encodes CASSALRANTEAFF.

The gene calls are TRBV10-3 and TRBJ2-7, with a tentative D call TRBD2 (5 bases). Trimming removed 10 bases at V and 1 base at J, with 17 bases between. The CDR3 is 14 residues long. Germline loops: CDR1 ENHRY, CDR2 SYGVKD. The CDR3 nucleotides are TGTGCCACCCATCGGGGTATCGGATCCTACGAGCAGTACTTC. Translated: CATHRGIGSYEQYF.

The chain uses TRBV11-2 and TRBJ1-5; weak D call: TRBD1 (5 bases). CDR1 is SGHAT and CDR2 is FQNNGV in the germline V gene. Trimming left V 5 bases short and J 0 bases short, with 14 bases between. The CDR3 extends over 16 amino acids. The DNA for the CDR3 is TGTGCCAGCAGCCCTCAGGCGGGGGATAGCAATCAGCCCCAGCATTTT. As protein: CASSPQAGDSNQPQHF.

This clonotype came up many times. The rearrangement joins TRBV3-1 to TRBJ1-5; 8 bases are shared with TRBD1. The V and J ends lost 0 bases and 9 bases, in that order; junction bases with no gene match: 13. Germline-derived CDR1 and CDR2 are LGHDT and YNNKEL (reference sequence). The length of the CDR3 is 17 residues. CDR3 region: CASSQDRGQGSLAPQHF. DNA for the CDR3: TGTGCCAGCAGCCAAGATAGAGGACAGGGAAGTCTGGCGCCCCAGCATTTT.